The present T cell receptor beta chain was sequenced within a study of blood T cell repertoires in COVID-19. Study summary: Collection of acute and convalescent COVID-19 samples took place in the United States, Italy and Spain.

The V and J ends lost 3 bases and 4 bases, in that order; junction bases with no gene match: 5. The CDR3 spans 15 residues. CDR1 and CDR2 (germline): LGHNA, YSLEER. Profiled with immunoSEQ multiplex PCR; TCRdb holds only in-frame clones, not every one. The top ten hold more than 1.5% of the sample, which has about 180,000 clones, around 83% seen once. This sequence joins TRBV4-3 and TRBJ2-7; 11 bases map to TRBD1. The sequencing input was peripheral blood. The receptor was isolated from a human donor in a cohort sampled during active COVID-19. CDR3 DNA sequence: TGCGCCAGCAGCCAGGGGACAGGGGGAATGTACGAGCAGTACTTC. Protein sequence: CASSQGTGGMYEQYF.